This note documents a single T cell receptor beta chain sequence. Its specificity is unknown. Time point of the sample: after dendritic cell vaccination, including at tumor progression/relapse. The primer mix had 60 V beta and 13 J beta primers. Assay: immunoSEQ multiplex PCR; the TCRdb copy retains only in-frame clones and omits some. The sample lists 65,000 to 80,000 clones; roughly 87% were seen once. These data originate in a study of glioma-infiltrating T cells after dendritic cell vaccination. At the level of the study: Between about 2002 and 2013, patients got autologous tumor lysate-pulsed dendritic cell vaccines.

The J segment lost 3 bases and the V segment lost 3 bases, leaving 14 bases of the junction unmatched. This CDR3 has 17 residues. CDR1 is MGHRA and CDR2 is YSYEKL in the germline V gene. Study-wide results and limits: Higher TCR clonality did not directly relate to longer survival. Longer survival after dendritic cell vaccination followed higher pretreatment TIL content.

The chain joins TRBV4-1 to TRBJ2-7, with 7 bases identical to TRBD1. The sequenced sample was blood, obtained after dendritic cell vaccination. This clonotype was obtained from a human donor with glioblastoma. The CDR3 bases are TGCGCCAGCAGCCAGGGTCGCACTGGGACAGTCTTCTACGAGCAGTACTTC. Amino acids: CASSQGRTGTVFYEQYF.